This T cell receptor (beta chain) comes out of a study of blood T cell repertoires in COVID-19. For the study at large: Researchers got acute and convalescent COVID-19 samples from the United States, Italy and Spain. The cDNA or gDNA used as material had been derived from T cells, B-cell-depleted T cells, or PBMCs.

A Seattle source enrolled patients during active infection and followed them longitudinally. Per the study methods: By means of reference gene primer amplification, nucleated cell counts were estimated. TCRdb's copy holds only in-frame clones and misses some; the assay was immunoSEQ multiplex PCR. The V and J calls and clone size come from that table; D and trimming were worked out from the DNA. The sample contains around 270,000 clones, 75% to 95% of which appear only once. CDR3 size: 13 residues. Trimming cost V 1 base and J 5 bases, with 6 bases left between them. The germline CDR1 and CDR2 sequences are SGHDN and FVKESK.

The specimen was peripheral blood. The receptor comes from a person aged 18 to 30 with COVID-19, enrolled during active disease. The V and J genes are TRBV14 and TRBJ2-4; D uncertain. CDR3 loop: CASSQASQNIQYF. The CDR3 bases are TGTGCCAGCAGCCAAGCGTCCCAAAACATTCAGTACTTC.